This TCR beta chain was identified in a study of shared clonotypes between healthy human individuals. V lost 0 bases and J lost 4; bases outside the gene matches: 0. The CDR3 extends over 14 amino acids. In germline, CDR1 is SGHRS, CDR2 YFSETQ. Some clones are missing from TCRdb's copy, which holds only in-frame ones; the method was immunoSEQ multiplex PCR. The repertoire holds around 1,000,000 clones, 70% to 80% seen once, with approximately 0.9% in the top ten. A note on this clone: Distinct nucleotide sequences in the sample also encode this CDR3.

Source material: memory CD4+ T cells from PBMCs. Subset described: CD45RA-negative fraction. This TCR was recovered from a man aged 18 to 30 in good health. Some clones in this sample may be carry-over from other donors' samples. The gene calls are TRBV5-1 and TRBJ2-2; 7 bases match TRBD2. CDR3 residues: CASSLGTSTGELFF. Written as DNA, the CDR3 is TGCGCCAGCAGCTTGGGGACTAGCACCGGGGAGCTGTTTTTT.